The text below deals with one T cell receptor beta chain. These data are taken from a study of blood T cell repertoires in COVID-19. About the study: The United States, Italy and Spain supplied acute and convalescent COVID-19 samples. The cDNA or gDNA used as material had been derived from T cells, B-cell-depleted T cells, or PBMCs.

Participant age was roughly 18 to 90 years, and participants resided in 24 US areas. All recovered Cohort 3 donors got two negative PCRs, got clearance, or saw symptom resolution. CDR1 is MNHEY and CDR2 is SMNVEV in the germline V gene (reference sequence). The CDR3 is made up of 11 amino acids. Between the trimmed V and J ends, which lost 5 bases and 8 bases, there was a span of 7 bases. Sequenced by immunoSEQ multiplex PCR; TCRdb stores in-frame clones only, minus some. The profile shows approximately 240,000 clones, approximately 90% of them singletons. The rearrangement joins TRBV27 to TRBJ2-1; D unresolved. Sequenced: PBMCs or T cells enriched from blood (not recorded which). The origin of this receptor is a woman aged 18-35 years who had recovered from COVID-19. CDR3 loop: CASSESDEQFF. DNA of the CDR3: TGTGCCAGCAGTGAGAGCGATGAGCAGTTCTTC.